Presented here are 10 T cell receptor beta chains from one specimen sequenced in a study of blood T cell repertoires in COVID-19. Profiling relied on immunoSEQ multiplex PCR, and the TCRdb table lists in-frame clones only, not all of them. The sample records 210,000 or so clones, over 80% being singletons. The material sequenced was peripheral blood. The receptors here all came from a woman younger than 45 with COVID-19, enrolled during active disease.

J is TRBJ1-1 and V is TRBV19, with a weak D call TRBD1 (6 bases). The germline gives CDR1 LNHDA, CDR2 SQIVND (reference sequence). V lost 6 bases to trimming and J lost 4 bases, with 15 bases between them. The CDR3 is made up of 14 amino acids. The CDR3 loop is CASRPQGEGTEAFF. In nucleotides, the CDR3 is TGTGCCAGTAGACCACAGGGCGAGGGCACTGAAGCTTTCTTT.

V and J are TRBV28 and TRBJ1-1, with unresolved D. Trimming cost V 1 base and J 7 bases, with 7 bases left between them. The germline CDR1 and CDR2 sequences are MDHEN and SYDVKM. The length of the CDR3 is 12 residues. The CDR3 bases are TGTGCCAGCAGTTTATCCCCCGTTGAAGCTTTCTTT. This encodes CASSLSPVEAFF.

The chain employs TRBV2 and TRBJ1-4, with a weak D call TRBD1 (5 bases). The CDR3 spans 12 residues. The V and J ends lost 8 bases and 3 bases respectively, with 7 bases between them. Germline lookup yields CDR1 SNHLY and CDR2 FYNNEI. As DNA, the CDR3 is TGTGCCAGCCAGGGTCCTAATGAAAAACTGTTTTTT. Protein: CASQGPNEKLFF.

The chain combines TRBV6-5 with TRBJ2-1; TRBD2 agrees at 12 bases. With 5 bases clipped from V and 9 bases from J, the junction kept 8 bases outside the gene matches. The CDR3 is made up of 15 amino acids. CDR1 is MNHEY and CDR2 is SVGAGI in the germline V gene. This chain's CDR3 is CASSLLAGGPAEQFF. CDR3 sequence (DNA): TGTGCCAGCAGTCTCCTAGCGGGAGGGCCCGCTGAGCAGTTCTTC.

The gene calls are TRBV4-1 and TRBJ1-1; 8 bases are a match to TRBD1. The CDR3 consists of 18 residues. With 1 base clipped from V and 0 bases from J, the junction kept 10 bases outside the gene matches. CDR1 is MGHRA, CDR2 YSYEKL, per germline. DNA of the CDR3: TGCGCCAGCAGCCAAGCCTTTACAGGGGGGGCTATGAACACTGAAGCTTTCTTT. Its protein is CASSQAFTGGAMNTEAFF.

The CDR3 loop reads CASSTGQGRRVLYF. The CDR3 region has the DNA TGTGCCAGTAGTACCGGACAGGGTAGGAGGGTTCTGTACTTC. The chain couples TRBV19 to TRBJ2-7; 8 bases are a match to TRBD1. The CDR3 sequence is 14 residues long. The V gene end was trimmed by 4 bases and the J gene end by 12 bases; junction bases not matched to a gene: 14. The germline gives CDR1 LNHDA, CDR2 SQIVND (reference sequence).

The gene calls are TRBV12-2 and TRBJ1-5; the table gives TRBD1 as D, unverified against the DNA. TRBV12-2 corresponds to a pseudogene. The CDR3 spans 20 residues. CDR3 loop: CASRLGTRRGTLYSNQPQHF. The CDR3 coding sequence is TGTGCAAGTCGCTTAGGAACTCGAAGGGGGACCCTCTATAGCAATCAGCCCCAGCATTTT.

The chain is built from TRBV5-1 and TRBJ2-5, with D possibly TRBD2 on 6 matching bases. The CDR3 covers 16 residues. Germline CDR1 reads SGHRS; CDR2 reads YFSETQ. V dropped 0 bases and J dropped 2 bases, with 14 bases sitting between them. CDR3 amino acids: CASSLAVVGGQETQYF. The CDR3 nucleotides are TGCGCCAGCAGCTTGGCCGTAGTGGGAGGACAAGAGACCCAGTACTTC.

This clone was picked up a small number of times. The chain recombines TRBV9 with TRBJ1-6, with D perhaps matching TRBD1 (6 bases). Trimming took off 3 bases at V and 9 bases at J, with 13 bases between the two ends. Germline assignment: CDR1 SGDLS and CDR2 YYNGEE. This CDR3 is built from 14 residues. The CDR3 sequence: CASSDGQLFSPLHF. The DNA for the CDR3 is TGTGCCAGCAGCGATGGACAGCTTTTTTCACCCCTCCACTTT.

CDR3 coding DNA: TGTGCCAGCAGCCACTCCCTAGTCGGAGCTGAAGCTTTCTTT. It codes for CASSHSLVGAEAFF. J is TRBJ1-1 and V is TRBV3-1 (or the pseudogene TRBV3-2), with unresolved D. This CDR3 is 14 amino acids long. In germline, CDR1 is LGHDT, CDR2 YNNKEL (reference sequence). V lost 3 bases and J 6 bases, leaving 14 bases between the germline ends.